This T cell receptor beta chain came from a study of Ad26.COV2.S vaccination and SARS-CoV-2 variants. This clone appeared once. Its matching antigen is unknown. The V end lost 7 bases, the J end lost 7 bases, and 20 bases lay between the germline ends. The germline V gene has CDR1 SGHTA and CDR2 FQGNSA. This CDR3 has 15 amino acids. Some clones are missing from TCRdb's copy, which holds only in-frame ones; the method was immunoSEQ multiplex PCR. The repertoire holds about 350,000 clones, about 92% seen once, with roughly 3.9% in the top ten. The study, taken as a whole, reports: Substantial breadth in spike-specific CD8+ and CD4+ T cell responses was reportedly seen after vaccination. Similar non-spike TCR breadth was seen in vaccine and placebo recipients.

The chain recombines TRBV7-2 with TRBJ1-5; D ambiguous. Sequenced here: peripheral blood, sampled after recovery from COVID-19. The receptor's source is a human donor who had recovered from COVID-19. CDR3 protein: CASNSQATHGQPQHF. DNA for the CDR3: TGTGCCAGCAACTCCCAGGCAACCCACGGGCAGCCCCAGCATTTT.